What follows are 13 T cell receptor beta chains derived from one specimen sequenced in a study of blood T cell repertoires in COVID-19. The repertoire was sequenced with immunoSEQ multiplex PCR; TCRdb's copy has only in-frame clones and lacks some. The table lists around 170,000 clones, less than 85% of them singletons. Sample: peripheral blood. The receptors were sampled from a woman at least 80 years old with acute or convalescent COVID-19.

The chain uses TRBV2 and TRBJ1-1, with 7 positions matching TRBD1. After removal of 2 bases from V and 6 bases from J, the junction contained 6 bases not matched to a gene. There are 14 residues in the CDR3. Germline V gene lookup returns CDR1 SNHLY and CDR2 FYNNEI. The CDR3 protein is CASSERQGFSEAFF. The CDR3 DNA is TGTGCCAGCAGTGAAAGACAGGGATTCTCTGAAGCTTTCTTT. Full variable domain (remainder filled in from reference TRBV2 and TRBJ1-1): EPEVTQTPSHQVTQMGQEVILRCVPISNHLYFYWYRQILGQKVEFLVSFYNNEISEKSEIFDDQFSVERPDGSNFTLKIRSTKLEDSAMYFCASSERQGFSEAFFGQGTRLTVV.

V usage is TRBV30 and J usage is TRBJ1-5; D might be TRBD1 (5 bases). The CDR3 is made up of 15 amino acids. V lost 2 bases and J 4 bases, leaving 15 bases between the germline ends. From germline, CDR1 is GTSNPN and CDR2 SVGIG (reference sequence). In DNA, the CDR3 is TGTGCCTGGAGTCCAATCGACAGTTTGAATCAGCCCCAGCATTTT. It specifies CAWSPIDSLNQPQHF.

This clone was seen only once. The chain has TRBV9 and TRBJ2-3, with 8 nucleotides matching TRBD1. The germline V gene has CDR1 SGDLS and CDR2 YYNGEE. V shed 0 bases, J shed 5 bases, and the junction held 8 bases outside the gene matches. The CDR3 runs to 16 residues. In DNA form, the CDR3 reads TGTGCCAGCAGCGTAGCGGGACAGGCATCAGGAGATACGCAGTATTTT. Amino acid sequence: CASSVAGQASGDTQYF.

V is TRBV7-9 and J is TRBJ1-3, with 7 bases matching TRBD1. With V trimmed by 7 bases and J by 2 bases, 5 bases remained unmatched. This CDR3 contains 14 residues. Germline V gene lookup returns CDR1 SEHNR and CDR2 FQNEAQ (reference sequence). The CDR3 region has the DNA TGTGCCAGCATTGGGGACAGAGCTGGAAACACCATATATTTT. Residues: CASIGDRAGNTIYF.

The chain recombines TRBV7-2 with TRBJ1-3, with 8 bases matching TRBD1. Germline values: CDR1 SGHTA, CDR2 FQGNSA. This CDR3 is built from 14 residues. V lost 1 base, J lost 4 bases, and 0 bases stayed unmatched. CDR3 sequence reads: CASSLDRGGNTIYF. DNA for the CDR3: TGTGCCAGCAGCTTAGACAGGGGGGGAAACACCATATATTTT.

This chain uses TRBV24-1 with TRBJ1-2; a possible D gene is TRBD1 (6 bases). The CDR3 contains 14 residues. Trimming took off 3 bases at V and 1 base at J, with 8 bases between the two ends. Germline V CDR1 and CDR2: KGHDR, SFDVKD. The CDR3 DNA is TGTGCCACCAGTGATGGGGGCATTAACTATGGCTACACCTTC. This sequence encodes CATSDGGINYGYTF.

This chain uses TRBV30 with TRBJ2-1, with 8 bases that match TRBD1. Looked up from germline, CDR1 is GTSNPN and CDR2 is SVGIG (reference sequence). The CDR3 runs 18 residues. V lost 3 bases and J lost 2; bases outside the gene matches: 15. CDR3 nucleotide sequence: TGTGCCTGGAGCGCCATTCAAATGGACAGGGTCACCTACAATGAGCAGTTCTTC. This sequence encodes CAWSAIQMDRVTYNEQFF.

This sequence joins TRBV4-2 and TRBJ2-3; 12 positions agree with TRBD2. CDR3 length equals 18 residues. CDR1 LGHNA and CDR2 YNFKEQ come from the germline V gene. Trimming removed 0 bases from V and 4 bases from J; junction bases left unmatched: 8. The CDR3 DNA reads TGTGCCAGCAGCCAAGATAAACTAGCGGGAGGTCCCTCAGATACGCAGTATTTT. The encoded protein is CASSQDKLAGGPSDTQYF.

CDR3 residues: CASSVGGGKHEQYF. Written as DNA, the CDR3 is TGTGCCAGCAGCGTAGGCGGAGGGAAGCACGAGCAGTACTTC. The chain is built from TRBV9 and TRBJ2-7, with a weak D call TRBD2 (6 bases). The CDR3 is 14 amino acids. CDR1 is SGDLS, CDR2 YYNGEE, per germline. V gave up 0 bases and J gave up 5 bases, with 12 bases separating them.

The CDR3 loop is CASSVETAGGPRETQYF. As DNA, the CDR3 is TGTGCCAGCAGCGTAGAAACAGCGGGAGGGCCAAGAGAGACCCAGTACTTC. The gene calls are TRBV9 and TRBJ2-5, with TRBD2 matching over 10 bases. V lost 0 bases and J lost 4; bases outside the gene matches: 9. The CDR3 is 17 amino acids. CDR1 is SGDLS, CDR2 YYNGEE, per germline.

This clone was recorded many times. This chain uses TRBV10-3 with TRBJ1-1; 8 nucleotides match TRBD1. The CDR3 has 14 residues. CDR1 and CDR2 (germline): ENHRY, SYGVKD. The junction had 9 bases not matched to a gene; V was cut back by 11 bases and J by 1 base. CDR3 in amino acids: CAARTGIPNTEAFF. The CDR3 DNA sequence: TGTGCCGCAAGGACAGGGATACCGAACACTGAAGCTTTCTTT.

The V gene is TRBV28, the J gene TRBJ2-7; 10 bases are a match to TRBD2. Germline CDR1 and CDR2: MDHEN and SYDVKM. The CDR3 length is 17 residues. The V gene end was trimmed by 1 base and the J gene end by 0 bases; junction bases not matched to a gene: 6. CDR3 region: CASSLFGPSGSSYEQYF. CDR3 DNA sequence: TGTGCCAGCAGTTTATTTGGGCCTAGCGGGAGCTCCTACGAGCAGTACTTC.

The V gene is TRBV19, the J gene TRBJ1-5, with TRBD1 matching 7 bases. Germline CDR1 is LNHDA and CDR2 is SQIVND (reference sequence). This CDR3 is built from 15 residues. Unmatched junction bases numbered 7, after V lost 6 bases and J lost 2 bases. CDR3: CASRGLTGGNQPQHF. The CDR3 DNA is TGTGCCAGTAGAGGACTAACAGGGGGCAATCAGCCCCAGCATTTT.